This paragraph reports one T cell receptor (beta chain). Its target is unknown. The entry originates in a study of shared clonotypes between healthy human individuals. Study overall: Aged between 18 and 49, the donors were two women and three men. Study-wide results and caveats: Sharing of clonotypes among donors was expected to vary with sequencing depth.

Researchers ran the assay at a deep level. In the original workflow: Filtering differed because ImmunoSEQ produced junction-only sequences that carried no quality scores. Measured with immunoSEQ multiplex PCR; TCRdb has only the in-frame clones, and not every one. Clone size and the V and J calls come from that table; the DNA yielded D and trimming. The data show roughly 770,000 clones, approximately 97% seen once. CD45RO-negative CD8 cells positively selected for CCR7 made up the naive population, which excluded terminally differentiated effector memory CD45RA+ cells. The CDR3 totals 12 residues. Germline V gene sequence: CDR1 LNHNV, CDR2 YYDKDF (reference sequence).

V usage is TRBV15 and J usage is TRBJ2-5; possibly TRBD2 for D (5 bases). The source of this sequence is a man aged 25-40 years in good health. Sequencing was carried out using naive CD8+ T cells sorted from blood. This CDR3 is CAAGTYQETQYF. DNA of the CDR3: TGTGCTGCGGGCACTTACCAAGAGACCCAGTACTTC.